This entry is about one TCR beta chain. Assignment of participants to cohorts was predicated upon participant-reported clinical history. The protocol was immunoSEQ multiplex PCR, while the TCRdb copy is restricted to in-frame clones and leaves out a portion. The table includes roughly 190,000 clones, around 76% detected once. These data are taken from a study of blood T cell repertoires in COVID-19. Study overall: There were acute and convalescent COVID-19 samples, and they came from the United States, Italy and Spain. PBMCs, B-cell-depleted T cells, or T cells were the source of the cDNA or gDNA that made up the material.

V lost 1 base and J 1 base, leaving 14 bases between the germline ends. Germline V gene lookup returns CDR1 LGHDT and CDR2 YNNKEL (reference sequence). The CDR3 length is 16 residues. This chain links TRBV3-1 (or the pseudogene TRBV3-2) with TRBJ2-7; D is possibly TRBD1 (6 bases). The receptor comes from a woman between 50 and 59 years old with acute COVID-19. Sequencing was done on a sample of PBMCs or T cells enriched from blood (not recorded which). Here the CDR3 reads CASSQVVRDKSYEQYV. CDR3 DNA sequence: TGTGCCAGCAGCCAAGTGGTCCGGGACAAATCCTACGAGCAGTACGTC.